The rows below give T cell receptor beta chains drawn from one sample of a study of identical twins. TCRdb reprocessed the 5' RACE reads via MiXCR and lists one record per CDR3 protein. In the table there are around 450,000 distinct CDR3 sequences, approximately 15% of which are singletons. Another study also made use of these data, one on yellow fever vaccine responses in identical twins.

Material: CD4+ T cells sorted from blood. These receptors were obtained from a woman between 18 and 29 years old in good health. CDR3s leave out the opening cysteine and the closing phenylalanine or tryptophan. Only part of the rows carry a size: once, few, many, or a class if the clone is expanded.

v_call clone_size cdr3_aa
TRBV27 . ASSPPRTGLLAGTYNEQF
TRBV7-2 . ASSTMTSGRGADTQY
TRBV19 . ASSMDSAGAKNIQY
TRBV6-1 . ASSSGTVNQPQH
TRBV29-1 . SVISLNYGYT
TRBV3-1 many ASSQDRREDTQY
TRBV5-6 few ASRTSTGSSGANVLT
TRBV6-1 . ASSRRGTGANNEQF
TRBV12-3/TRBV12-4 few ASNRDSPKNIQY
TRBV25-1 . ASSRVGTAEAF
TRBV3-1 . ASRLGLAGTYEQY
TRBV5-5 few ASSADRVVNTEAF
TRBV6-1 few ASSISGTGKETQY
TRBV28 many ASSLLGGARTDTQY
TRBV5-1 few ASSLSGLRDSHEQY
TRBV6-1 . ASTYRAGANVLT
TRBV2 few ASIVDSVNTEAF
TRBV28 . ASTTSVGGELF
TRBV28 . ASSPIAGVGETQY
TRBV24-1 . ATSGTWGTEAF
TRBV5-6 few ASSLGQGPPR
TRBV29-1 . SAHGGYEQY
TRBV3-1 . ASTWDRGRSGANVLT
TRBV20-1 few SANSGNEQF
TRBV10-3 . AISEFTEEF
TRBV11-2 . ASSLGRREAF
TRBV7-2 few ASSLEGTSSFNEQY
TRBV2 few ASSGTGGAGTDTQY
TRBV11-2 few ASSPRVFLYNEQF
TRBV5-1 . ASSFKHQETQY
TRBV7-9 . AGDRGSLGNTEAF
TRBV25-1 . ASSAQMNTGELF
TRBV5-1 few ASLVLAGGYNEQF
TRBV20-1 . SARGPTSEQF
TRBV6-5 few ASSYLMTQY
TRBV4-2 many ASSQDRGQGYGGELF
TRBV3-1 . ASSQIGTVYEQY
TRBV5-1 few ASSYWDRGRRDTQY
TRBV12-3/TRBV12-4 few ASSWDNQRYEQY
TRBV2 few ASSDGAGPPNEQF
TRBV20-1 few SARDIGGLGPEAF